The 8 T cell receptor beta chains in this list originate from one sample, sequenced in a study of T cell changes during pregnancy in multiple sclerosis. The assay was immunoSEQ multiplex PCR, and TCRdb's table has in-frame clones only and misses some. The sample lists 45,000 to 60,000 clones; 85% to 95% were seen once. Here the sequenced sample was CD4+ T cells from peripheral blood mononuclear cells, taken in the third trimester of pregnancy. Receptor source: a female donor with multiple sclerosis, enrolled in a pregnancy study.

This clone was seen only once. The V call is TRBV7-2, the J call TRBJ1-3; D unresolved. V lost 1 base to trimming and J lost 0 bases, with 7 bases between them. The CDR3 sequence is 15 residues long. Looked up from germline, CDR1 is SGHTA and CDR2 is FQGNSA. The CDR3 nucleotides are TGTGCCAGCAGCTTAGGTCTGAGCTCTGGAAACACCATATATTTT. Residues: CASSLGLSSGNTIYF.

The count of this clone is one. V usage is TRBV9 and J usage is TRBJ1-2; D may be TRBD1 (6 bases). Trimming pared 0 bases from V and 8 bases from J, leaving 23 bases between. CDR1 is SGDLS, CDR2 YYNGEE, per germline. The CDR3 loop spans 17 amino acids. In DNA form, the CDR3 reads TGTGCCAGCAGCGTAGGTCCCCTCCCGTCCTCAGGGGAGGGCTACACCTTC. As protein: CASSVGPLPSSGEGYTF.

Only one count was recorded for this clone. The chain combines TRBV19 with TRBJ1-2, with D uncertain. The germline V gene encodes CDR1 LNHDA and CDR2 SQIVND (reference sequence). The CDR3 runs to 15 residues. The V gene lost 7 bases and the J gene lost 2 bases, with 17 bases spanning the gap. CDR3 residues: CASTYISRENYGYTF. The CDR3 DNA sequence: TGTGCCAGTACATACATATCCCGGGAAAACTATGGCTACACCTTC.

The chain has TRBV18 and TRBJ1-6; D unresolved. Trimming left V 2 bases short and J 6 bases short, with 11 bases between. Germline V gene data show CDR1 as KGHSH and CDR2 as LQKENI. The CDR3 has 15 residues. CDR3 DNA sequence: TGTGCCAGCTCACCAATTTTGGAGTCTAATTCACCCCTCCACTTT. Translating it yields CASSPILESNSPLHF.

In DNA form, the CDR3 reads TGTGCCAGCAGCGTAGGGGGGGGACTGAACACTGAAGCTTTCTTT. Amino acid sequence: CASSVGGGLNTEAFF. The chain uses TRBV9 and TRBJ1-1; a possible D gene is TRBD1 (5 bases). The CDR3 sequence is 15 residues long. Germline V lookup: CDR1 SGDLS, CDR2 YYNGEE. Trimming removed 0 bases at V and 0 bases at J, with 9 bases between.

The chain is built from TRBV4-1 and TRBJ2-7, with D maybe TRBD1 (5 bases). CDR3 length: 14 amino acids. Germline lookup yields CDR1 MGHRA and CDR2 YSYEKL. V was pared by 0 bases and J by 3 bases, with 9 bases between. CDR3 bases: TGCGCCAGCAGCCAAGACCAGGGAAACTACGAGCAGTACTTC. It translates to CASSQDQGNYEQYF.

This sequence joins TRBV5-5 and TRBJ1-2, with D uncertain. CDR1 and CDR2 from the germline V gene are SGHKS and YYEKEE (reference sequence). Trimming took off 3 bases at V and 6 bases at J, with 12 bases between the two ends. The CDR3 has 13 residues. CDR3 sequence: CASSYTGLDGYTF. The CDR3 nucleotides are TGTGCCAGCAGCTACACGGGATTAGATGGCTACACCTTC.

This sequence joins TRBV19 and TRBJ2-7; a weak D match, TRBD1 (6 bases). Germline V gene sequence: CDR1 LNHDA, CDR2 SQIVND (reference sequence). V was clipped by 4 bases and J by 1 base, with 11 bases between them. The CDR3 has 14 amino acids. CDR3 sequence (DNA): TGTGCCAGTAGTACCCCTGGACAGTCCTACGAGCAGTACTTC. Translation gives CASSTPGQSYEQYF.